This TCR beta chain is drawn from a study of blood T cell repertoires in COVID-19. About the study: The cDNA or gDNA used as material had been derived from T cells, B-cell-depleted T cells, or PBMCs.

The CDR3 contains 16 residues. V lost 6 bases and J lost 4; bases outside the gene matches: 13. The germline V gene has CDR1 KGHSH and CDR2 LQKENI. The age range of participants was about 18 to 95 years, with residence in under 25 US areas. Generated by immunoSEQ multiplex PCR, the TCRdb table keeps only in-frame clones and is missing some. The table has a few hundred thousand clones, nearly 90% seen once. Material: PBMCs or T cells enriched from blood (not recorded which). This sequence joins TRBV18 and TRBJ1-1; 8 nucleotides align to TRBD1. The sequence derives from a man under 40 who had been exposed to COVID-19. This CDR3 is CASSAFKQGDSTEAFF. The CDR3 DNA reads as TGTGCCAGCTCCGCCTTTAAACAGGGGGATAGCACTGAAGCTTTCTTT.